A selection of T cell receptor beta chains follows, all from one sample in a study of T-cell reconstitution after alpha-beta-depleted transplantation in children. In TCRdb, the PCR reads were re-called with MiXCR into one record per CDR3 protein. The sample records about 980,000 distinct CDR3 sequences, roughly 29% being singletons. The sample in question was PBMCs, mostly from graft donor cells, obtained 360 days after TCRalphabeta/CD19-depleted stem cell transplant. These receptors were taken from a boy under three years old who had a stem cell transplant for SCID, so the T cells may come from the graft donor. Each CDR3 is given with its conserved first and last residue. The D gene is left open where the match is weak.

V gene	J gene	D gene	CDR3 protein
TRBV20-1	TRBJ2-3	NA	CSARDQNTDTQYF
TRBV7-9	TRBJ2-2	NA	CASSLYGHPNTGELFF
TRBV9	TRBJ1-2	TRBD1	CASSTATGTGYGYTF
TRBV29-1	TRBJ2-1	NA	CSVSRGGGEQFF
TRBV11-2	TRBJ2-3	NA	CASSLAGWDTDTQYF
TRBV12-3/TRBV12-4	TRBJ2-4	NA	CASSLGGAAKNIQYF
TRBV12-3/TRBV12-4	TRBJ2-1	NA	CASSLRAVPNEQFF
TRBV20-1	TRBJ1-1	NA	CSARNGFGGTEAFF
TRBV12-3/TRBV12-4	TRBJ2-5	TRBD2	CASGALAGGVETQYF
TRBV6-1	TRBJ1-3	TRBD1	CASSRQGPGNTIYF
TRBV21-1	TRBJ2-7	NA	CASSKHRDGTVDF
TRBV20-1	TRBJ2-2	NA	CSAKRISSTGELFF
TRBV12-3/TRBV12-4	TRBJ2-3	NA	CASSLMGASTDTQYF
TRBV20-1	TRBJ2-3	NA	CSVRGPPTPTDTQYF
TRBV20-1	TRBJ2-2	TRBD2	CSARPGTSGTGELFF
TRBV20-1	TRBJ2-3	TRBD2	CSARGGTSLTDTQYF
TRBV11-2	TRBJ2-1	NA	CASSLTGGPLSEQFF
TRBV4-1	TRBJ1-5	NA	CASSQIAKSSTNQPQHF
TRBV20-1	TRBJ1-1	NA	CSANWGTTEAFF
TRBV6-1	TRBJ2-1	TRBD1	CASSLRDSNEQFF
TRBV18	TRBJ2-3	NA	CASSPGNRGGLDTQYF
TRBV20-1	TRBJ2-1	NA	CSATGNFNEQFF
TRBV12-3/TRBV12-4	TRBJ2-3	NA	CASSLKGDGSHTDTQYF
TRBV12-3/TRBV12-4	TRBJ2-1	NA	CASSFFSGYDEQFF
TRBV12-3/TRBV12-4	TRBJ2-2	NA	CASSLRGTGELFF
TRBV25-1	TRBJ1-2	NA	CASSPGAAWGYTF
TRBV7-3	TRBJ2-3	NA	CASSTGSRDTQYF
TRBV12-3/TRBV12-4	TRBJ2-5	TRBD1	CASSLEGARRETQYF
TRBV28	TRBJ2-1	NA	CASSLGGTRLNEQFF
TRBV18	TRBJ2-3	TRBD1	CASSPLQGATDTQYF
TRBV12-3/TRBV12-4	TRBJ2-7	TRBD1	CASSLRGTDYYEQYF
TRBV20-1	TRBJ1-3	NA	CSASRGRGGNTIYF
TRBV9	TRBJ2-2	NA	CASSQWGELFF
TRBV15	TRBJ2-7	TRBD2	CATSRAPGLADAYEQYF
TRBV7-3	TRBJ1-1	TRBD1	CASSSQGAATEAFF
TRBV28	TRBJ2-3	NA	CASRFASTDTQYF
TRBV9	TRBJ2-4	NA	CASSEGLAKNIQYF
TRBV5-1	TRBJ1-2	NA	CASSLGATGSPYGYTF
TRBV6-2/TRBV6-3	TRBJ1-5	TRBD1	CASSYQGGWDSQPQHF
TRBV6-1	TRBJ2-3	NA	CATQVGLSTDTQYF
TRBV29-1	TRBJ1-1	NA	CSVPTRAGTEAFF
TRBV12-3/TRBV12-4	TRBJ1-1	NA	CASSLVMYTEAFF
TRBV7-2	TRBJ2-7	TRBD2	CASSHRLAGAYEQYF
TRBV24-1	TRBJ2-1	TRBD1	CATSDTGTAYNEQFF
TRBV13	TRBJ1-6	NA	CASCLGVPPLHF
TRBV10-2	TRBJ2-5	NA	CASSGGAETQYF